Sequencing of this TCR beta chain was carried out in a study of immune heterogeneity within non-small cell lung tumors. In the study overall: The tumor set comprised a handful of squamous cell carcinomas and 9 to 10 non-squamous carcinomas (plus 1 not otherwise specified). Study results and caveats: Although only moderate, the correlation of local T-cell clonality with local tumor mutational burden was significant (R around 0.34). While identical dominant CDR3 beta clonotypes recurred across tumor sites within a patient, high-frequency clones unique to individual sites also appeared.

Each sample used approximately 0.55 ug of genomic DNA from bulk tumor tissue. Surgeons took several biopsies per primary tumor, spaced far apart, during surgery. Surgery that was curative in intent was performed on patients with untreated, newly diagnosed non-small cell lung cancer. Those donating were patients (newly diagnosed with non-small cell lung cancer) who were having surgery with curative intent. On this clonotype: Its antigen is currently unknown. A much larger clonotype is one base distant, so this may be a read error.

Amplification of TCR beta CDR3 was performed by multiplex PCR with 32 V and 13 J primers. Each CDR3 protein gets one entry after TCRdb re-called the multiplex PCR reads with MiXCR. This sample has about 2,000 distinct CDR3 sequences, with about 26% found just once. The CDR3 consists of 15 residues. CDR1 is MNHEY and CDR2 is SVGEGT in the germline V gene. Trimming cost V 5 bases and J 1 base, with 15 bases left between them. This chain links TRBV6-2 or TRBV6-3 with TRBJ2-7; possible D gene TRBD1, 6 bases. The source of this sequence is an older woman with non-small cell lung cancer. The sequenced sample consisted of lung tumor tissue. The CDR3 reads CASSMGHGDSYEQYF. The DNA of the CDR3 is TGTGCCAGCAGTATGGGACATGGAGATTCCTACGAGCAGTACTTC.